Listed below are T cell receptor beta chains from one sample, sequenced in a study of cytomegalovirus exposure and HLA in healthy donors. The repertoire was sequenced with immunoSEQ multiplex PCR; TCRdb's copy has only in-frame clones and lacks some. The table includes over 150,000 clones, around 80% detected once. Source material: PBMCs. These receptors were obtained from a woman aged 45-65 years in good health and CMV-seropositive. The CDR3 runs from the conserved cysteine through the conserved F or W. A D gene is named only where the DNA matches it firmly. A clone size is listed for some rows: how often the clone was seen (once, few, many), or a class if it is expanded.

abundance: NA
j_gene: TRBJ1-3
d_gene: NA
v_gene: TRBV29-1
CDR3aa: CSARDSGNTIYF
CDR3nt: TGCAGCGCACGGGACTCTGGAAACACCATATATTTT

abundance: NA
j_gene: TRBJ2-1
d_gene: TRBD2
v_gene: TRBV7-2
CDR3aa: CASSSRLAEYNEQFF
CDR3nt: TGTGCCAGCAGTTCTAGACTAGCGGAATACAATGAGCAGTTCTTC

abundance: once
j_gene: TRBJ2-1
d_gene: NA
v_gene: TRBV7-2
CDR3aa: CASSFRSGEDEQFF
CDR3nt: TGTGCCAGCAGCTTTCGTTCGGGGGAGGATGAGCAGTTCTTC

abundance: NA
j_gene: TRBJ2-7
d_gene: TRBD2
v_gene: TRBV11-2
CDR3aa: CASSLGLAGGWYEQYF
CDR3nt: TGTGCCAGCAGCCTGGGACTAGCGGGAGGGTGGTACGAGCAGTACTTC

abundance: once
j_gene: TRBJ2-1
d_gene: TRBD2
v_gene: TRBV28
CDR3aa: CASGRSGRDNEQFF
CDR3nt: TGTGCCAGCGGCCGTAGCGGGAGGGACAATGAGCAGTTCTTC

abundance: NA
j_gene: TRBJ2-7
d_gene: TRBD2
v_gene: TRBV5-4
CDR3aa: CASSDRSSGISYEQYF
CDR3nt: TGTGCCAGCAGCGATCGGTCTAGCGGGATTTCCTACGAGCAGTACTTC

abundance: NA
j_gene: TRBJ1-4
d_gene: NA
v_gene: TRBV29-1
CDR3aa: CSVYVGGGEKLFF
CDR3nt: TGCAGCGTGTACGTGGGGGGGGGTGAAAAACTGTTTTTT

abundance: NA
j_gene: TRBJ1-5
d_gene: TRBD1
v_gene: TRBV7-9
CDR3aa: CSSSLGDRGPSNQPQHF
CDR3nt: TGTTCCAGCAGCTTAGGGGACAGGGGGCCAAGCAATCAGCCCCAGCATTTT

abundance: NA
j_gene: TRBJ2-7
d_gene: NA
v_gene: TRBV27
CDR3aa: CASSLYRTNEQYF
CDR3nt: TGTGCCAGCAGTTTATACCGGACAAACGAGCAGTACTTC

abundance: NA
j_gene: TRBJ2-1
d_gene: TRBD1
v_gene: TRBV5-1
CDR3aa: CASSSGGTGGYNEQFF
CDR3nt: TGCGCCAGCAGCTCGGGGGGGACAGGGGGCTACAATGAGCAGTTCTTC

abundance: NA
j_gene: TRBJ2-5
d_gene: TRBD1
v_gene: TRBV10-3
CDR3aa: CATSPITGGRVGETQYF
CDR3nt: TGTGCCACCAGCCCGATTACAGGGGGCAGAGTTGGGGAGACCCAGTACTTC

abundance: few
j_gene: TRBJ1-5
d_gene: NA
v_gene: TRBV28
CDR3aa: CASSSAGDNQPQHF
CDR3nt: TGTGCCAGCAGTAGTGCAGGGGACAATCAGCCCCAGCATTTT

abundance: NA
j_gene: TRBJ1-1
d_gene: TRBD1
v_gene: TRBV9
CDR3aa: CASSPYWTGRTEAFF
CDR3nt: TGTGCCAGCAGCCCTTATTGGACAGGGAGGACTGAAGCTTTCTTT

abundance: NA
j_gene: TRBJ2-2
d_gene: NA
v_gene: TRBV11-2
CDR3aa: CASSAGTSPSNTGELFF
CDR3nt: TGTGCCAGCAGCGCCGGGACATCACCTTCGAACACCGGGGAGCTGTTTTTT

abundance: NA
j_gene: TRBJ2-5
d_gene: NA
v_gene: TRBV5-4
CDR3aa: CASSMGPTGSETQYF
CDR3nt: TGTGCCAGCAGCATGGGGCCGACAGGTTCGGAGACCCAGTACTTC

abundance: NA
j_gene: TRBJ2-1
d_gene: NA
v_gene: TRBV15
CDR3aa: CATSADSYNEQLF
CDR3nt: TGTGCCACCAGCGCGGATTCCTACAATGAGCAGCTCTTC

abundance: NA
j_gene: TRBJ2-1
d_gene: TRBD2
v_gene: TRBV9
CDR3aa: CASSVQGLATYNEQFF
CDR3nt: TGTGCCAGCAGCGTACAGGGACTAGCAACCTACAATGAGCAGTTCTTC

abundance: few
j_gene: TRBJ1-1
d_gene: NA
v_gene: TRBV13
CDR3aa: CASSSAQPNTEAFF
CDR3nt: TGTGCCAGCAGCTCAGCACAGCCGAACACTGAAGCTTTCTTT

abundance: NA
j_gene: TRBJ2-7
d_gene: NA
v_gene: TRBV5-1
CDR3aa: CASSPQGNYEQYF
CDR3nt: TGCGCCAGCAGCCCCCAGGGGAACTACGAGCAGTACTTC

abundance: once
j_gene: TRBJ2-7
d_gene: TRBD2
v_gene: TRBV6-5
CDR3aa: CASSYEGGRAFYEQYF
CDR3nt: TGTGCCAGCAGTTACGAGGGCGGGAGGGCCTTCTACGAGCAGTACTTC

abundance: few
j_gene: TRBJ1-2
d_gene: TRBD1
v_gene: TRBV4-2
CDR3aa: CASSQLQGANYGYTF
CDR3nt: TGTGCCAGCAGCCAACTCCAGGGGGCTAACTATGGCTACACCTTC

abundance: NA
j_gene: TRBJ2-6
d_gene: NA
v_gene: TRBV4-2
CDR3aa: CASSQTHSGANVLTF
CDR3nt: TGTGCCAGCAGCCAAACACACTCTGGGGCCAACGTCCTGACTTTC

abundance: NA
j_gene: TRBJ2-7
d_gene: TRBD2
v_gene: TRBV9
CDR3aa: CASSTSGPYEQYF
CDR3nt: TGTGCCAGCAGTACTAGCGGCCCCTACGAGCAGTACTTC

abundance: few
j_gene: TRBJ1-2
d_gene: TRBD1
v_gene: TRBV4-2
CDR3aa: CASSQIDRGHGYTF
CDR3nt: TGTGCCAGCAGCCAAATCGACAGGGGGCATGGCTACACCTTC

abundance: NA
j_gene: TRBJ2-6
d_gene: NA
v_gene: TRBV11-1
CDR3aa: CASSHNARLAGANVLTF
CDR3nt: TGTGCCAGCAGCCACAATGCGCGGCTTGCTGGGGCCAACGTCCTGACTTTC

abundance: NA
j_gene: TRBJ2-2
d_gene: TRBD1
v_gene: TRBV4-2
CDR3aa: CASSQGRGGTGGTGELFF
CDR3nt: TGTGCCAGCAGCCAAGGCCGGGGTGGGACAGGGGGCACCGGGGAGCTGTTTTTT

abundance: NA
j_gene: TRBJ2-7
d_gene: TRBD2
v_gene: TRBV10-3
CDR3aa: CAISESLAGTHEQYF
CDR3nt: TGTGCCATCAGTGAGTCTCTAGCGGGGACTCACGAGCAGTACTTC